The clone carrying this TCR beta chain was counted a single time. The entry originates in a study of blood T cell repertoires in COVID-19. Across the whole study: Sources were T cells, B-cell-depleted T cells, or PBMCs; the material itself was cDNA or gDNA.

This CDR3 region has 15 residues. Germline trimming cut 4 bases from V and 3 bases from J; bases unmatched to any gene: 5. Per the germline V gene, CDR1 is SGHRS and CDR2 is YFSETQ. In the authors' methods: Reference gene primer amplification in the assay estimated nucleated cell counts. Produced via immunoSEQ multiplex PCR; TCRdb's table is partial and in-frame only. That table gives V, J and clone size, and the DNA gave D and trimming. The sample lists 390,000 or so clones; 75% to 90% were seen once. This chain connects TRBV5-1 to TRBJ2-5; the match to TRBD2 covers 11 bases. Sequencing used peripheral blood. The TCR sequence derives from a woman aged 25 to 39 with active or convalescent COVID-19. The CDR3 sequence: CASSAASGGKETQYF. The CDR3 region has the DNA TGCGCCAGCAGCGCGGCTAGCGGGGGGAAAGAGACCCAGTACTTC.